This TCR beta chain was captured by sequencing in a study of cytomegalovirus exposure and HLA in healthy donors listed by TCRdb under 2017. With respect to the entire study: An earlier analysis of about 530 of the donors reported 276 Gb of sequence data and approximately 120 million unique TCR beta sequences obtained from 150 million to 200 million T cells. An early release covering about 600 HLA-typed donors comprised roughly 300 gigabases of sequencing data and about 90 million unique TCR sequences. The genetic ancestry cluster associated with self-reported Caucasian donors included around 76% of the 350 to 500 genotyped donors. The study aimed to test whether cataloging public T cell receptors could reveal signatures of past pathogen exposure. The study used immunosequencing to profile the T cell repertoires of 600 to 850 subjects and linked those repertoires to cytomegalovirus serostatus. A separate validation cohort of approximately 120 different subjects was used in addition to the roughly 670-subject first cohort. High-throughput TCR immunosequencing, statistical association of individual TCRs with disease status, and machine learning were combined to predict cytomegalovirus infection status. A later analysis re-examined previously published TCR beta repertoires from around 670 donors and added high-resolution HLA genotyping to investigate patterns of TCR occurrence. The later analysis used no new phenotypic data to find candidate immune exposures, relying instead on TCR beta sequences and their occurrence across donors. To decide whether each TCR beta V gene segment behaved as functional or pseudogenic, an earlier analysis of 587 of the donors relied on high-throughput TCR beta sequencing. Donor age, sex, ethnicity and CMV serostatus were compiled alongside the repertoire data. A later genetic analysis took genome-wide SNP genotypes for 398 of the 666 donors and used that subset as a discovery cohort. All discovery cohort repertoires had been generated on a single sequencing platform. Class I and class II HLA loci were covered by the typing at four-digit resolution. Typing coverage differed by locus: A, B, C, DRB1 and DQB1 were typed in about 629-630 donors, DQA1 in 500 to 550, DPA1 in some 610, and DPB1 in just under 490. Because of strong linkage in the cohort, roughly five DR-DQ haplotypes were treated as single units for association and clustering. Among a few hundred genotyped donors of the cohort, an average of approximately 240,000 unique TCR beta nucleotide sequences were sequenced per donor, about a sixth of them non-productive. The study at large found these results: Linkage disequilibrium might explain the correlated functional status among segregating V segments, but an unknown experimental factor could not be excluded. According to a later genetic analysis, donors in an Asian-associated ancestry cluster had fewer N-insertions in productive TCRs than the approximately 610-donor mean. Because some donors lacked HLA typing at each locus, the association tests relied only on the typed subset. In a later analysis, most CMV-associated TCR beta chains were found to appear HLA-restricted, with HLA associations seemingly driven largely by CMV exposure. Some IMGT-functional V segments, including TRBV6-2 and TRBV6-3, could not be told apart with the 87-base-pair reads, so those segments were excluded. The presence/absence analyses assumed that sequencing depth was roughly uniform across donors, and that assumption may not be true. An earlier analysis of approximately 500 of the donors showed that most TCR beta V segments appeared in productive rearrangements either about 87% or about 30% of the time, which broadly matched IMGT annotations. The authors suggested that the approach could potentially be extended to other disease states and immunological phenotypes. A cluster of highly shared sequence variants was judged likely to represent a technical artifact of the sequencing pipeline. A total of fewer than 200 TCR beta chains were listed by the study as associated with cytomegalovirus. In a later analysis, the rate of TCR association differed among HLA loci, with DRB1 alleles having the most associated TCRs and HLA-C alleles having the fewest. A later analysis reported that several top co-occurrence clusters appeared linked to parvovirus B19, influenza, CMV and Epstein-Barr virus. A further reported finding was that TCR beta sequences accurately predicted the HLA-A and HLA-B alleles for most subjects in the first cohort. When HLA alleles, especially DR and DQ, strongly co-occurred, TCR associations were difficult to assign to individual alleles. The classifier was reported to diagnose cytomegalovirus status with high specificity and sensitivity in both the original and validation cohorts. At a false discovery rate of 0.05, a later analysis linked some 18,000 TCR beta sequences to specific HLA alleles. In vitro tests confirmed that three of the cytomegalovirus-associated TCR beta chains recognize cytomegalovirus antigens. CMV serostatus was the only immune exposure information available for the cohort. Approximately 18 rarely observed V segments, including chromosome 9 orphons, were excluded from the earlier analysis of several hundred of the donors because counts were too low. This cohort had only TCR beta chains sequenced, and the lack of alpha or paired-chain data limited which features could be detected. In a later genetic analysis, a missense DCLRE1C variant was associated with V-gene and J-gene trimming of TCR beta chains, and the association was replicated in an independent cohort. Compared with equally common non-associated chains, HLA-associated TCR beta chains in a later analysis were more clonally expanded and had lower generation probabilities. Across donors, most TCR sequences were observed very rarely, whereas some public TCRs were present in many individuals.

To prepare the library, the immunoSEQ multiplex PCR assay was applied. For the multiplex PCR, a mixture combining 60 forward primers for TCR Vbeta segments and 13 reverse primers for TCR Jbeta segments was used. The CDR3 region of rearranged TCR beta genes was amplified from genomic DNA by a multiplex PCR assay. Amplified TCR beta libraries were sequenced as 87-base-pair reads on the Illumina HiSeq System. The source study handled its data this way. A later analysis counted tens of millions of unique TCR beta chains across the 600 to 850 repertoires, and some 11 million of these chains were shared by at least two donors. Raw reads were error-corrected and collapsed into unique sequences by a nearest-neighbor algorithm in which closely related sequences were merged to remove PCR and sequencing errors. V, D and J gene segments were assigned by aligning CDR3 sequences to IMGT reference sequences. For a sequence to be retained, a match of at least six nucleotides was required to both a V gene segment and a J gene segment. A rearrangement was called productive if the CDR3 had no stop codons and remained in frame with V and J, and every other rearrangement was called non-productive. Following IMGT convention, CDR3 was defined as the stretch from the second conserved V-encoded cysteine to the conserved J-encoded phenylalanine. In an earlier analysis of roughly 610 of the donors, sequences lacking an unambiguous match to a single V gene segment were excluded. In an earlier analysis of almost 600 of the donors, a V segment was called functional when productive rearrangements were above 56.7%, and segregating when the standard deviation between donors exceeded 5%. A statistical classification framework was built for diagnosing cytomegalovirus status from the catalog of TCR beta chain sequences. In a later analysis, V and J genes were assigned by comparing TCR nucleotide sequences against IMGT/GENE-DB human TR gene sequences. A later analysis assigned CDR3 sequences and most-parsimonious VDJ recombination scenarios with the TCRdist pipeline. In a later analysis, every TCR beta chain was defined by the combination of its CDR3 amino acid sequence and its V-gene family, and reads without a unique V-gene family were dropped. A later analysis removed roughly 590 highly shared, low-generation-probability nucleotide sequences to deal with suspected cross-contamination and a sequencing artifact. In a later analysis, a clonal expansion index was calculated for each public chain from normalized within-repertoire ranks of inferred template counts. Generation probabilities in a later analysis came from a VDJ recombination model fitted to out-of-frame rearrangements, and those results were checked against IGoR. Hypergeometric tests were used in a later analysis to score TCR-TCR, TCR-HLA and TCR-CMV co-occurrence, with a repertoire-size bias correction applied to the TCR pairs. To estimate false discovery rates, a later analysis permuted the HLA or CMV assignments 20 times. In a later analysis, co-occurring TCRs were grouped with DBSCAN, and TCRdist sequence similarity was added when clustering was performed within HLA-allele-positive subsets. Repertoires with fewer than 30,000 or more than 120,000 public chains were left out of co-occurrence clustering, as were about 5 repertoires with anomalous nucleotide sharing. TCRdb obtained this table from immuneACCESS and retained in-frame rearrangements with V and J assigned. These tables miss some clones; where compared with another copy, unresolved V genes account for less than half of the shortfall, and the remainder is unexplained. The V and J calls and clone size are taken from that table; D and trimming were inferred from the DNA. This sample's table lists roughly 31,000 clones. The ten largest clones add up to roughly 0.76% of the sample.

The cohort was made up of approximately 700 healthy bone marrow donors. All cohort members were sampled while nominally healthy, although unrecorded immune exposures were likely present. The donor tested CMV seronegative and was one of the 352 seronegative cohort members. Each donor provided a peripheral blood sample, and peripheral blood mononuclear cells were used for TCR beta sequencing. The Qiagen DNeasy Blood Extraction Kit was used to extract genomic DNA from the blood cell samples. On this clone itself: Its antigen remains unidentified.

The CDR1 and CDR2 encoded by the germline V gene are SQVTM and ANQGSEA. V and J are truncated by 1 base and 5 bases respectively, leaving an intervening sequence of 20 bases. The CDR3 sequence holds 17 residues, the cysteine and phenylalanine included. Just the 51-base CDR3 DNA is kept, in frame starting at base 1. The rearranged segments are TRBV29-1 and TRBJ2-2; TRBD2 might be the D gene, on 6 matching bases. This clonotype originated in a man aged 30 to 45 in good health and CMV-seronegative. The specimen sequenced was PBMCs. The CDR3 in this case is CSVEGERGGKNTGELFF. DNA sequence: TGCAGCGTTGAAGGGGAACGAGGAGGGAAGAATACCGGGGAGCTGTTTTTT.